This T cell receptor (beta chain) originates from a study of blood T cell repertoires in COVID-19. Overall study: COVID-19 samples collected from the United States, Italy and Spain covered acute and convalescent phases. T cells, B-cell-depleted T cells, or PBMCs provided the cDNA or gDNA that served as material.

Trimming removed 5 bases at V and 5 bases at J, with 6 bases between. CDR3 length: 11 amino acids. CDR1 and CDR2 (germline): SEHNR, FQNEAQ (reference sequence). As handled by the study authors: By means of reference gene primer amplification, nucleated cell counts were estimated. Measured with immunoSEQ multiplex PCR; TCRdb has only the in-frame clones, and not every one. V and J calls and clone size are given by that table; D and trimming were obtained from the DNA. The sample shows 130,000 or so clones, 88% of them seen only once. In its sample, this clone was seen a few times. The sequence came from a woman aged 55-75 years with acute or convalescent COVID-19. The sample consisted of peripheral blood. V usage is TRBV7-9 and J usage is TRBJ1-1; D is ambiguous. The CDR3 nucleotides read TGTGCCAGCAGCCCCAGAACTGAAGCTTTCTTT. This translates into CASSPRTEAFF.